Listed here are 17 T cell receptor beta chains from one sample, sequenced in a study of OX40 agonist ivuxolimab in advanced cancers. Method: immunoSEQ multiplex PCR; TCRdb's copy keeps in-frame clones and lacks some. In the table there are 55,000 to 65,000 clones, 75% to 90% of which are singletons. The source was CD4+ or CD8+ T cells sorted from blood, collected in a trial of the OX40 agonist ivuxolimab. These receptors originate from an adult with an advanced solid tumor such as melanoma, head and neck, liver or kidney cancer.

This rearrangement joins TRBV5-1 to TRBJ2-2, with a tentative D call TRBD2 (6 bases). The germline gives CDR1 SGHRS, CDR2 YFSETQ. V was cut by 3 bases and J by 3 bases, with 12 bases left in between. This CDR3 is 15 amino acids long. The CDR3 DNA follows: TGCGCCAGCAGCTCAGGAGGGGCTGACACCGGGGAGCTGTTTTTT. This encodes CASSSGGADTGELFF.

The CDR3 nucleotides read TGTGCCAGCGGGGGACAGCAAGAGACCCAGTACTTC. Translated, it gives CASGGQQETQYF. The chain couples TRBV6-6 to TRBJ2-5; TRBD1 agrees at 7 bases. The CDR3 contains 12 residues. The germline V gene has CDR1 MNHNY and CDR2 SVGAGI (reference sequence). Trimming cost V 8 bases and J 2 bases; bases outside gene matches: 2.

The V gene is TRBV5-1, the J gene TRBJ2-7; 7 nucleotides align to TRBD1. The CDR3 covers 16 residues. V lost 4 bases and J lost 5; bases outside the gene matches: 15. The V gene's germline CDR1 is SGHRS and CDR2 YFSETQ. The CDR3 region is CASSPSTGWVSNEQYF. The CDR3 DNA reads TGCGCCAGCAGCCCATCGACAGGGTGGGTCTCTAACGAGCAGTACTTC.

This chain links TRBV10-1 with TRBJ1-1, with D maybe TRBD1 (6 bases). This CDR3 has 15 amino acids. Trimming shortened V by 2 bases and J by 8 bases, and 18 bases separated the two germline ends. Germline V gene lookup returns CDR1 WNHNN and CDR2 SYGVQD (reference sequence). Written as DNA, the CDR3 is TGCGCCAGCAGTGAGGGGGGGCCGCGGTCAGGAGAAGCTTTCTTT. As protein: CASSEGGPRSGEAFF.

V and J are TRBV5-1 and TRBJ1-3; D is unresolved. Germline lookup yields CDR1 SGHRS and CDR2 YFSETQ. This CDR3 contains 15 residues. The V end lost 0 bases, the J end lost 0 bases, and 7 bases lay between the germline ends. CDR3 sequence reads: CASSLDGSSGNTIYF. The CDR3 DNA reads TGCGCCAGCAGCTTGGACGGAAGCTCTGGAAACACCATATATTTT.

The chain joins TRBV2 to TRBJ2-5; D gene unclear. This CDR3 region has 14 residues. CDR1 SNHLY and CDR2 FYNNEI come from the germline V gene. Trimming removed 3 bases from V and 4 bases from J, with 12 bases in between. The CDR3 loop reads CASSESRDRETQYF. In DNA, the CDR3 is TGTGCCAGCAGTGAGAGTAGGGATCGAGAGACCCAGTACTTC.

The rearrangement uses TRBV7-9 and TRBJ1-2, with D perhaps matching TRBD1 (5 bases). The CDR3 totals 12 residues. Trimming stripped 8 bases from V and 8 bases from J, with 15 bases between. From germline, CDR1 is SEHNR and CDR2 FQNEAQ (reference sequence). CDR3 nucleotides: TGTGCCAGCTCAGACAGCGGCCACGGCTACACCTTC. Its protein is CASSDSGHGYTF.

The chain links TRBV9 to TRBJ1-1; 7 nucleotides match TRBD1. Germline V gene sequence: CDR1 SGDLS, CDR2 YYNGEE. This CDR3 comprises 13 residues. Trimming cost V 4 bases and J 5 bases; bases outside gene matches: 5. The CDR3: CASSPGQATEAFF. The CDR3, as DNA: TGTGCCAGCAGCCCAGGACAGGCTACTGAAGCTTTCTTT. The variable domain in full, with the rest retrieved from reference TRBV9 and TRBJ1-1, is DSGVTQTPKHLITATGQRVTLRCSPRSGDLSVYWYQQSLDQGLQFLIQYYNGEERAKGNILERFSAQQFPDLHSELNLSSLELGDSALYFCASSPGQATEAFFGQGTRLTVV.

The V and J genes are TRBV4-3 and TRBJ2-3; 8 bases map to TRBD2. From germline, CDR1 is LGHNA and CDR2 YSLEER. The V gene end was trimmed by 0 bases and the J gene end by 4 bases; junction bases not matched to a gene: 6. The CDR3 has 16 residues. The CDR3 here is CASSQERAGVPDTQYF. The CDR3 bases are TGCGCCAGCAGCCAAGAGAGAGCGGGAGTGCCAGATACGCAGTATTTT.

This sequence joins TRBV27 and TRBJ1-4; D is possibly TRBD1 (5 bases). Germline V gene sequence: CDR1 MNHEY, CDR2 SMNVEV (reference sequence). Trimming cost V 6 bases and J 0 bases, with 14 bases left between them. CDR3 size: 16 residues. The CDR3 reads CASSPQGTATNEKLFF. The CDR3 DNA follows: TGTGCCAGCAGCCCCCAGGGCACCGCAACTAATGAAAAACTGTTTTTT. The entire variable domain, with the rest obtained from reference TRBV27 and TRBJ1-4, is as follows: EAQVTQNPRYLITVTGKKLTVTCSQNMNHEYMSWYRQDPGLGLRQIYYSMNVEVTDKGDVPEGYKVSRKEKRNFPLILESPSPNQTSLYFCASSPQGTATNEKLFFGSGTQLSVL.

The CDR3 region has the DNA TGCGCCAGCAGCTTGTCGGTGGACCGGGGGGCGGGAGATACGCAGTATTTT. Translated, it gives CASSLSVDRGAGDTQYF. V is TRBV5-1 and J is TRBJ2-3; perhaps TRBD2 as D (7 bases). V lost 1 base and J 5 bases, leaving 20 bases between the germline ends. Looked up from germline, CDR1 is SGHRS and CDR2 is YFSETQ. CDR3 length: 17 amino acids. The full variable domain, with the rest looked up from reference TRBV5-1 and TRBJ2-3, is KAGVTQTPRYLIKTRGQQVTLSCSPISGHRSVSWYQQTPGQGLQFLFEYFSETQRNKGNFPGRFSGRQFSNSRSEMNVSTLELGDSALYLCASSLSVDRGAGDTQYFGPGTRLTVL.

The rearrangement joins TRBV10-3 to TRBJ2-6; 12 bases are shared with TRBD2. V dropped 4 bases and J dropped 0; count of bases not matched to a gene: 4. There are 18 residues in the CDR3. CDR1 and CDR2 from the germline V gene are ENHRY and SYGVKD. The CDR3 coding sequence is TGTGCCATCAGTGGAACTAGCGGGAGGTCCTCTGGGGCCAACGTCCTGACTTTC. Amino acids: CAISGTSGRSSGANVLTF.

The table lists this clone with a count of one. V and J are TRBV4-3 and TRBJ1-4; possible D gene TRBD1, 6 bases. V dropped 4 bases and J dropped 6 bases, with 15 bases sitting between them. This CDR3 has 15 residues. In germline, CDR1 is LGHNA, CDR2 YSLEER. The CDR3 coding sequence is TGCGCCAGCAGCCTTCTGACAGGCGGTGATGAAAAACTGTTTTTT. Its protein product is CASSLLTGGDEKLFF.

The table lists this clone with a few counts. This chain connects TRBV5-1 to TRBJ1-2; the D is unclear. The CDR3 is 13 amino acids. Per the germline V gene, CDR1 is SGHRS and CDR2 is YFSETQ. Trimming pared 0 bases from V and 7 bases from J, leaving 10 bases between. CDR3 protein: CASSLETGTGYTF. CDR3 coding DNA: TGCGCCAGCAGCTTGGAGACCGGCACTGGCTACACCTTC.

This clone was found once. The chain couples TRBV6-4 to TRBJ1-1, with D hard to call. V shed 2 bases and J shed 4 bases, with 8 bases lying between them. The CDR3 has 13 amino acids. Germline loops: CDR1 MRHNA, CDR2 SNTAGT. CDR3 nucleotides: TGTGCCAGCAGTGACCGGGGAGGCACTGAAGCTTTCTTT. Translation gives CASSDRGGTEAFF.

This clone was detected once. V and J are TRBV5-6 and TRBJ1-4, with TRBD1 as a possible D gene (6 bases). Germline values: CDR1 SGHDT, CDR2 YYEEEE. Trimming left V 0 bases short and J 4 bases short, with 19 bases between. This CDR3 spans 18 amino acids. The CDR3 loop reads CASSLEEGVGEDNEKLFF. CDR3 coding DNA: TGTGCCAGCAGCTTGGAAGAGGGGGTCGGGGAGGATAATGAAAAACTGTTTTTT.

The chain is built from TRBV5-1 and TRBJ2-3; 7 bases map to TRBD1. Germline values: CDR1 SGHRS, CDR2 YFSETQ. The V and J ends lost 5 bases and 0 bases, in that order; junction bases with no gene match: 6. This CDR3 is built from 15 residues. The chain's CDR3 is CASRTGQQSTDTQYF. The CDR3 nucleotides read TGCGCCAGCAGGACGGGACAGCAGAGCACAGATACGCAGTATTTT.